The clone carrying this T cell receptor beta chain was found once. Enrollment of patients from Seattle took place during active infection, with longitudinal follow-up. The data belong to a study of blood T cell repertoires in COVID-19. At the level of the study: COVID-19 samples, acute and convalescent, were from the United States, Italy and Spain. The analysed material was cDNA or gDNA that came from T cells, B-cell-depleted T cells, or PBMCs.

Original processing notes: From reference gene primer amplification, estimates of nucleated cell counts were derived. Libraries were prepared by immunoSEQ multiplex PCR; TCRdb keeps only in-frame clonotypes and omits some of them. V and J calls and clone size are copied from that table; D and trimming were computed from the DNA. The top ten hold 5.5% to 8% of the sample, which has under 85,000 clones, approximately 83% seen once. Per the germline V gene, CDR1 is SGHVS and CDR2 is FQNEAQ. V dropped 5 bases and J dropped 3 bases, with 10 bases sitting between them. This CDR3 is built from 13 residues. This chain connects TRBV7-8 to TRBJ1-2, with D perhaps TRBD1 (5 bases). The sequence was collected from a man aged 30 to 39 with COVID-19, enrolled during active disease. The sample consisted of peripheral blood. CDR3 in DNA: TGTGCCAGCAGCCCGGACACCTACTATGGCTACACCTTC. Protein: CASSPDTYYGYTF.